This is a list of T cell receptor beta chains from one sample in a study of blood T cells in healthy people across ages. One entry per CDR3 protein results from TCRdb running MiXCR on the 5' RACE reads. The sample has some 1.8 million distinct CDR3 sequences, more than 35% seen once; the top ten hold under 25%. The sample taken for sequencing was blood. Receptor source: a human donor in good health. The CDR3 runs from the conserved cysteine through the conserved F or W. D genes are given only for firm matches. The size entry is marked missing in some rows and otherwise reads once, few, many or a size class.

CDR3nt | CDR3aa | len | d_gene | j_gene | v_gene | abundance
TGCGCCAGCAGCTTTAAGAGGGCCGACAGGGCGGAAGGCTACACCTTC | CASSFKRADRAEGYTF | 16 | TRBD1 | TRBJ1-2 | TRBV5-1 | NA
TGTGCCATCGGGACAGACTATGGCTACACCTTC | CAIGTDYGYTF | 11 | TRBD1 | TRBJ1-2 | TRBV10-3 | many
TGTGCCAGCAGCTCCCGGGAGCCCAACTACGAGCAGTACTTC | CASSSREPNYEQYF | 14 | NA | TRBJ2-7 | TRBV6-2/TRBV6-3 | NA
TGTGCCAGCTATACAGGGGGCGCAGATGAAAAACTGTTTTTT | CASYTGGADEKLFF | 14 | TRBD1 | TRBJ1-4 | TRBV7-9 | NA
TGCAGTGTGACGGACAGGTTCTTCACTGAAGCTTTCTTT | CSVTDRFFTEAFF | 13 | TRBD1 | TRBJ1-1 | TRBV20-1 | NA
TGTGCCAGCAGCCAAAGGGTTGGGAGACAGCCGTTTTTT | CASSQRVGRQPFF | 13 | NA | TRBJ1-4 | TRBV6-1 | NA
TGCGCCAGCAGCTTGGGGACAGGGACGGCTGAAGCTTTCTTT | CASSLGTGTAEAFF | 14 | TRBD1 | TRBJ1-1 | TRBV5-1 | NA
TGTGCCAGCAGCCAAGCGGGAGCTGGCTACAATGAGCAGTTCTTC | CASSQAGAGYNEQFF | 15 | NA | TRBJ2-1 | TRBV3-1 | few
TGCAGTGCTCCACGGACCGGCGAGCAGTACTTC | CSAPRTGEQYF | 11 | NA | TRBJ2-7 | TRBV20-1 | many
TGTGCCAGCAGTTTGACAGTAATGAACACTGAAGCTTTCTTT | CASSLTVMNTEAFF | 14 | NA | TRBJ1-1 | TRBV5-5 | many
TGTGCCACCAGCAGAGAAGTGGGGAGTTACAATGAGCAGTTCTTC | CATSREVGSYNEQFF | 15 | NA | TRBJ2-1 | TRBV15 | NA
TGTGTCAGCAGTTACGGGGCGGGGTCATATGGCTACACCTTC | CVSSYGAGSYGYTF | 14 | NA | TRBJ1-2 | TRBV6-6 | NA
TGTGCCAGCAGCTTAGCACTGTCAGGGTTGTACAATGAGCAGTTCTTC | CASSLALSGLYNEQFF | 16 | NA | TRBJ2-1 | TRBV5-6 | NA
TGTGCCAGCAGTTTAGAGTTCCCAACCACCGGGGAGCTGTTTTTT | CASSLEFPTTGELFF | 15 | NA | TRBJ2-2 | TRBV12-3/TRBV12-4 | NA
TGCGCCAGCAGCCAAGGGACATCGAACACTGAAGCTTTCTTT | CASSQGTSNTEAFF | 14 | NA | TRBJ1-1 | TRBV4-3 | NA
TGTGCCAGCAGTGAGAATCTGAATAACTCACCCCTCCACTTT | CASSENLNNSPLHF | 14 | NA | TRBJ1-6 | TRBV6-1 | NA
TGTGCCACCAGTGACCCGACAGCCTACCTCTGCTACTTGGGTACCGAGCAGTACTTC | CATSDPTAYLCYLGTEQYF | 19 | NA | TRBJ2-7 | TRBV24-1 | NA
TGTGCCAGCAGTCGTAATCGGCGGGGTTCCGATGAGCAGTTCTTC | CASSRNRRGSDEQFF | 15 | NA | TRBJ2-1 | TRBV3-1 | NA
TGTGCCACCCAATTGACTAGCTTGGGCACCGGGGAGCTGTTTTTT | CATQLTSLGTGELFF | 15 | TRBD2 | TRBJ2-2 | TRBV6-2/TRBV6-3 | NA
TGTGCCAGCAGTTCCACAGGGTTCGAGCAGTACTTC | CASSSTGFEQYF | 12 | NA | TRBJ2-7 | TRBV28 | NA
TGTGCCAGCAGTTTAGCGACAGGGCGGCAAGAGACCCAGTACTTC | CASSLATGRQETQYF | 15 | TRBD1 | TRBJ2-5 | TRBV12-3/TRBV12-4 | many
TGTGCCAGCAGTTTGGCGCCTTACCGGCTAGCTTTCTTT | CASSLAPYRLAFF | 13 | NA | TRBJ1-1 | TRBV27 | NA
TGTGCCAGCAGCTTGGCCTCCGGACAGGGCGAGGTGCTGTTTTTT | CASSLASGQGEVLFF | 15 | TRBD1 | TRBJ2-2 | TRBV5-5 | NA
TGCAGTGCAACCTCAGGGAGCAATCAGCCCCAGCATTTT | CSATSGSNQPQHF | 13 | NA | TRBJ1-5 | TRBV20-1 | many
TGTGCCAGCAGCCAAGATTGGGTGTTCATCGGAGGCTACACCTTC | CASSQDWVFIGGYTF | 15 | NA | TRBJ1-2 | TRBV3-1 | few
TGTGCCAGCGGACAGACGATCACTGAAGCTTTCTTT | CASGQTITEAFF | 12 | NA | TRBJ1-1 | TRBV2 | NA
TGTGCCAGCAGTGGGCAGGGGGCTCAGACCCAGTACTTC | CASSGQGAQTQYF | 13 | TRBD1 | TRBJ2-5 | TRBV7-8 | few
TGTGCCAGCAGCCAAGATGCGCAAGAGGAGTCAGTCAACTATGGCTACACCTTC | CASSQDAQEESVNYGYTF | 18 | NA | TRBJ1-2 | TRBV3-1 | NA
TGTGCCAGCAGAAGGGGGGCCATCTACGAGCAGTACTTC | CASRRGAIYEQYF | 13 | NA | TRBJ2-7 | TRBV6-2/TRBV6-3 | NA